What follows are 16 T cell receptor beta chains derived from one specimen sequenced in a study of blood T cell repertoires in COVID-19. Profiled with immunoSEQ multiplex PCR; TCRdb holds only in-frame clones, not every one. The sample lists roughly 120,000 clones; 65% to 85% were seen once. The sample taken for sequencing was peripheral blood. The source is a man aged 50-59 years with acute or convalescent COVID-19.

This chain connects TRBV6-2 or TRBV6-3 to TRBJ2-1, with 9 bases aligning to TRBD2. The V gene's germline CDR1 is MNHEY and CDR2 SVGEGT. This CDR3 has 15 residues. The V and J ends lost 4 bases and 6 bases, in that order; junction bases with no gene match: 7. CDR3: CASSLGLAPGNEQFF. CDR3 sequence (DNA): TGTGCCAGCAGTTTGGGACTAGCCCCGGGCAATGAGCAGTTCTTC.

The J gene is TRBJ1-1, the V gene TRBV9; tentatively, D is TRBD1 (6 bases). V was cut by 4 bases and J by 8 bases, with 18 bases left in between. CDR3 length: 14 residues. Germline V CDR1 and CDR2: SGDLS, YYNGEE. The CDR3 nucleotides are TGTGCCAGCAGCCCCCGAACACAGGGTGGCGAAGCTTTCTTT. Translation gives CASSPRTQGGEAFF. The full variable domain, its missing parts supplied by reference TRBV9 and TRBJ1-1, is DSGVTQTPKHLITATGQRVTLRCSPRSGDLSVYWYQQSLDQGLQFLIQYYNGEERAKGNILERFSAQQFPDLHSELNLSSLELGDSALYFCASSPRTQGGEAFFGQGTRLTVV.

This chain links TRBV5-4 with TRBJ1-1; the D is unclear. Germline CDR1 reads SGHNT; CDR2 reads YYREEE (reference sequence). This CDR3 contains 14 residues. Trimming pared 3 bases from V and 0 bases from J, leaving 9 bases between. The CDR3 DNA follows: TGTGCCAGCAGCTCGAAAGCGGTGAACACTGAAGCTTTCTTT. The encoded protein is CASSSKAVNTEAFF.

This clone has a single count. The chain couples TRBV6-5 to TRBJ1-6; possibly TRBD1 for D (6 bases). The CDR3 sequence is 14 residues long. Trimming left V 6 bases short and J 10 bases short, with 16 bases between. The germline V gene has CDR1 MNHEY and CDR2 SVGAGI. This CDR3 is CASSPQGLRSPLHF. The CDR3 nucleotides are TGTGCCAGCAGCCCACAGGGTTTGAGATCACCCCTCCACTTT.

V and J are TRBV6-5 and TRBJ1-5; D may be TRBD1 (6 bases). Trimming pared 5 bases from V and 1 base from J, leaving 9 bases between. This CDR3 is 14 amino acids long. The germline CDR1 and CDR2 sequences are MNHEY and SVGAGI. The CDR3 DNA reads TGTGCCAGCAGTCCCACAGGGAGCAATCAGCCCCAGCATTTT. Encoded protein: CASSPTGSNQPQHF.

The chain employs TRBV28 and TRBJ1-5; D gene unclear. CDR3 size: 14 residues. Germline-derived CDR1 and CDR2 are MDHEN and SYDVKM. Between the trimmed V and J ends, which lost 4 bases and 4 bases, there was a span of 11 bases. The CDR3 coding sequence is TGTGCCAGCAGTTCCGGCGGCTATAATCAGCCCCAGCATTTT. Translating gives CASSSGGYNQPQHF. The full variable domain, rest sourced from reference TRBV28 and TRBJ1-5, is DVKVTQSSRYLVKRTGEKVFLECVQDMDHENMFWYRQDPGLGLRLIYFSYDVKMKEKGDIPEGYSVSREKKERFSLILESASTNQTSMYLCASSSGGYNQPQHFGDGTRLSIL.

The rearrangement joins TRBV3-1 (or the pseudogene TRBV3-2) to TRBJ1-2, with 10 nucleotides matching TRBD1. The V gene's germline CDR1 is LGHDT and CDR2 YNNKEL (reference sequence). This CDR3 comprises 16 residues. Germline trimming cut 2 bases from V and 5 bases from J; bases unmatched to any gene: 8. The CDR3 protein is CASSQRTDRGNYGYTF. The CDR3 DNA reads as TGTGCCAGCAGCCAACGTACGGACAGGGGGAATTATGGCTACACCTTC.

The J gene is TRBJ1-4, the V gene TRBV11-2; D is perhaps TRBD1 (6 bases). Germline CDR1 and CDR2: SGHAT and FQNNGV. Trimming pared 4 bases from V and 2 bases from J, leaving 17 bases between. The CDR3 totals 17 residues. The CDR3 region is CASSSLATQGTNEKLFF. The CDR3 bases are TGTGCCAGCAGCTCCCTTGCGACACAGGGTACTAATGAAAAACTGTTTTTT.

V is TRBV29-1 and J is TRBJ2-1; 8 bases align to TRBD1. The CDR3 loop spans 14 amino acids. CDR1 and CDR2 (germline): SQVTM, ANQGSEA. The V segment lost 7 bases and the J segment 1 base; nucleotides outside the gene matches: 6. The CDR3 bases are TGCAGCGCCCACAGGGGGGATTCCTACAATGAGCAGTTCTTC. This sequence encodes CSAHRGDSYNEQFF.

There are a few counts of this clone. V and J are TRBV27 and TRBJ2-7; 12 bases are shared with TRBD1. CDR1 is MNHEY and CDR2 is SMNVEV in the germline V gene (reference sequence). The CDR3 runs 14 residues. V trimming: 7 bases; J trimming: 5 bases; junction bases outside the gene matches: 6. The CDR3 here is CASTWGQGAHEQYF. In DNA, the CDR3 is TGTGCCAGCACGTGGGGACAGGGGGCCCACGAGCAGTACTTC.

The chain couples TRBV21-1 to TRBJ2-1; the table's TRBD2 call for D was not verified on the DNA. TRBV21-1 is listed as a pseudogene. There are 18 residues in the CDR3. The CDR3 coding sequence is TGTGCCAGCAGCAAAGATGCCGCGCCGAGGGAGCTCTACAATGAGCAGTTCTTC. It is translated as CASSKDAAPRELYNEQFF.

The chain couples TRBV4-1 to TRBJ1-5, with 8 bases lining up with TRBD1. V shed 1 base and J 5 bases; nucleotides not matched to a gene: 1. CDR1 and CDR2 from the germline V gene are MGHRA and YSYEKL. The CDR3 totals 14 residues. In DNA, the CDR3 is TGCGCCAGCAGCCAAGGGGGACAGGATCAGCCCCAGCATTTT. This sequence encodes CASSQGGQDQPQHF.

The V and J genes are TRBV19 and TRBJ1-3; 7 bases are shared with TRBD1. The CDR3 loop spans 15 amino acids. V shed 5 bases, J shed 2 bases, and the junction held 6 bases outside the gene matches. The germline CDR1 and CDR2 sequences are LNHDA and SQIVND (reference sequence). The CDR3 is CASSLSQGTGNTIYF. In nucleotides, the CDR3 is TGTGCCAGTAGTCTCTCACAGGGGACTGGAAACACCATATATTTT.

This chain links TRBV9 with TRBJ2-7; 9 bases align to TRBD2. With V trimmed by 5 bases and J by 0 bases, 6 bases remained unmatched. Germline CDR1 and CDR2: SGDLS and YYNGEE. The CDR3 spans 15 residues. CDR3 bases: TGTGCCAGCAGTGCGGGGGGGCCGAGCTCCTACGAGCAGTACTTC. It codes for CASSAGGPSSYEQYF. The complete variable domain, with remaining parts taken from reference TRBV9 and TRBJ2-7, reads DSGVTQTPKHLITATGQRVTLRCSPRSGDLSVYWYQQSLDQGLQFLIQYYNGEERAKGNILERFSAQQFPDLHSELNLSSLELGDSALYFCASSAGGPSSYEQYFGPGTRLTVT.

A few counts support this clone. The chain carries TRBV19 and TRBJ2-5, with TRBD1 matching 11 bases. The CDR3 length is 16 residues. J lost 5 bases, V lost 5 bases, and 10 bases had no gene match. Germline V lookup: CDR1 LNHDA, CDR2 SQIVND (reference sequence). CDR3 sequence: CASSVGTGGPQETQYF. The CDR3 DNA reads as TGTGCCAGTAGTGTCGGGACAGGGGGTCCTCAGGAGACCCAGTACTTC.

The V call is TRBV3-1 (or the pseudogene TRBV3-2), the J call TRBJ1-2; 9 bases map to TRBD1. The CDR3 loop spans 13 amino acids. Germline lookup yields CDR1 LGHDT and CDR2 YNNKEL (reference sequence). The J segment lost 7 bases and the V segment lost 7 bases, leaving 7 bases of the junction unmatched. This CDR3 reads CASTPGQGPGYTF. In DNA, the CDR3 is TGTGCCAGCACCCCGGGACAGGGTCCTGGCTACACCTTC.